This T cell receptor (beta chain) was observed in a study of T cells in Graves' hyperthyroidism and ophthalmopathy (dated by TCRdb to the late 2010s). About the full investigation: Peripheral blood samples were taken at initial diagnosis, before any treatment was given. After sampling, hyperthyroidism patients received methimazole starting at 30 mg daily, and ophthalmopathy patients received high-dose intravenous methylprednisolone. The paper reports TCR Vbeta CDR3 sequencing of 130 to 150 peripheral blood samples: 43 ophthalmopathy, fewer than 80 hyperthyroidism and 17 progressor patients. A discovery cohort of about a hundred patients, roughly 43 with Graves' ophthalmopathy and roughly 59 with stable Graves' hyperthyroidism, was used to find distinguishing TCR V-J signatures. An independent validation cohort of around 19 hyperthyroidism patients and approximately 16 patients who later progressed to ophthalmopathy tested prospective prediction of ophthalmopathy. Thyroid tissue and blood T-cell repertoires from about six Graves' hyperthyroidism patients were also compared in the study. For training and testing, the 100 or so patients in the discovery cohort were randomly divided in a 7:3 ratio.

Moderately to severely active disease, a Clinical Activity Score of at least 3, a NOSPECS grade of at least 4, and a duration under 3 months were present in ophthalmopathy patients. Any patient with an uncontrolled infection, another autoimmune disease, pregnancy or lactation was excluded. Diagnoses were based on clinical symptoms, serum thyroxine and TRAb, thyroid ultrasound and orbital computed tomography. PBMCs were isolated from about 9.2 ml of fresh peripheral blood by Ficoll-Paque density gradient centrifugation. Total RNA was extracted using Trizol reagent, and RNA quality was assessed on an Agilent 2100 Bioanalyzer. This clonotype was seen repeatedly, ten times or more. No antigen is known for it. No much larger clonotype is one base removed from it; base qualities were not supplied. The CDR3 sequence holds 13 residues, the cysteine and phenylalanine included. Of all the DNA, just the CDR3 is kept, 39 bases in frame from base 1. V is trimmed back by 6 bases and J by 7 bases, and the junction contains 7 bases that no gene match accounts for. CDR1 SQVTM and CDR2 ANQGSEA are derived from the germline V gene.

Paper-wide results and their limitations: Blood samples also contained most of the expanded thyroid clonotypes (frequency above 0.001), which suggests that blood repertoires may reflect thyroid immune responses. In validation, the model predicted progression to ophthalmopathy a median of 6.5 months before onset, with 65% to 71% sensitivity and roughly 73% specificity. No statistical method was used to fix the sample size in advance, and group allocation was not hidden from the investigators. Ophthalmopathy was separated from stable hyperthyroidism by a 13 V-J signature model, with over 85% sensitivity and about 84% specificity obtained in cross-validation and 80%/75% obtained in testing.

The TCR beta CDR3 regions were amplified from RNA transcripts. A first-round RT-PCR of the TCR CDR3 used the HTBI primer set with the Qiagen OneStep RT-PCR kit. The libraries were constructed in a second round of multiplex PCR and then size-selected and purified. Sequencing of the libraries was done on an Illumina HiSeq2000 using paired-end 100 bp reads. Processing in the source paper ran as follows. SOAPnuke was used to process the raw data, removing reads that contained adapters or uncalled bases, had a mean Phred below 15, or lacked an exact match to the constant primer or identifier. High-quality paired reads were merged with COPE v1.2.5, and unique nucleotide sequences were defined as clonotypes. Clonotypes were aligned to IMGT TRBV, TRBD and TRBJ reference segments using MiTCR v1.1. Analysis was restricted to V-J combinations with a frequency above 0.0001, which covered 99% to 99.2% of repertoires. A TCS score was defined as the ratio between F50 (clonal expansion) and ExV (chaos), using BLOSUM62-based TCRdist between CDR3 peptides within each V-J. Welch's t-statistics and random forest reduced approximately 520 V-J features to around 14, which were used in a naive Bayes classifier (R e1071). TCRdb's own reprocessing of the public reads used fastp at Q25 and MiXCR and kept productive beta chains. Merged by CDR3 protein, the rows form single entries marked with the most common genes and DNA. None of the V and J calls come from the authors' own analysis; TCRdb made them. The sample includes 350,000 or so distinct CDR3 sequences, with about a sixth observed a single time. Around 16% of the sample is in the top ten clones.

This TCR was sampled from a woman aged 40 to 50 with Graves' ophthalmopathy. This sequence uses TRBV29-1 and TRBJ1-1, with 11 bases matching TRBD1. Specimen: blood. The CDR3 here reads CSVNGQGAVEAFF. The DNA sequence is TGCAGCGTGAACGGACAGGGGGCGGTTGAAGCTTTCTTT.